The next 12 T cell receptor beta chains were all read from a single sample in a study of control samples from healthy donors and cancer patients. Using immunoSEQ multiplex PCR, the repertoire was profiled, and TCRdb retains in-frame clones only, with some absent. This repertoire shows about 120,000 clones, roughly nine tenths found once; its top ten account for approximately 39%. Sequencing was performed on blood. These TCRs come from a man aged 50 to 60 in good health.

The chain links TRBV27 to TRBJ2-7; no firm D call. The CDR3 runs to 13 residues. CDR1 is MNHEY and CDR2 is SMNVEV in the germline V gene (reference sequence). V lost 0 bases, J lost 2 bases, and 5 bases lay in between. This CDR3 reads CASSLSGPYEQYF. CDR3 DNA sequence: TGTGCCAGCAGTTTATCAGGACCCTACGAGCAGTACTTC.

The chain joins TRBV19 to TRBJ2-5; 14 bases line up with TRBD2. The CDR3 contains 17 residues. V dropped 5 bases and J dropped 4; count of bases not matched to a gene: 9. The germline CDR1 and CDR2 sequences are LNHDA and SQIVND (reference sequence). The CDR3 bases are TGTGCCAGTAGTCCCCCCAGACTAGCGGGGGGGCTAGAGACCCAGTACTTC. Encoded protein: CASSPPRLAGGLETQYF.

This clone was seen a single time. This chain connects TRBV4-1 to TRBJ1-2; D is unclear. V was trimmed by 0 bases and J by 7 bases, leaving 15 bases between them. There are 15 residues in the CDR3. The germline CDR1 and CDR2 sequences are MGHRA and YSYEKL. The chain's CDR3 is CASSQEDYPSGGYTF. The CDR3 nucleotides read TGCGCCAGCAGCCAAGAAGATTATCCCTCGGGTGGCTACACCTTC.

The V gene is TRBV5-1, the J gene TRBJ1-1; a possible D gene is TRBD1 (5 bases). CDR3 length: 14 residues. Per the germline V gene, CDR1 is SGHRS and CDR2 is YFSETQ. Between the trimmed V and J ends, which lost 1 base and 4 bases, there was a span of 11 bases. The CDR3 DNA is TGCGCCAGCAGCTTGTACGGGGCGCCCACTGAAGCTTTCTTT. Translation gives CASSLYGAPTEAFF.

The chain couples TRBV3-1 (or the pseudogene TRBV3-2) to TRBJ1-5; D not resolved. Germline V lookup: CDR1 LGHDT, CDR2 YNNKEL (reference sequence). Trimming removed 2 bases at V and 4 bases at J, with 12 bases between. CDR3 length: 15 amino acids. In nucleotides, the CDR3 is TGTGCCAGCAGCCAAACAGTGGGATGGAATCAGCCCCAGCATTTT. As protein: CASSQTVGWNQPQHF.

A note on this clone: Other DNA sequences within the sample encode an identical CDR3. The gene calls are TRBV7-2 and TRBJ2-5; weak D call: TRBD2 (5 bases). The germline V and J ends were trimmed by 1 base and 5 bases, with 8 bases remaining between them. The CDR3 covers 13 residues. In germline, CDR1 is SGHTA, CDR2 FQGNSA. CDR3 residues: CASSLGGRETQYF. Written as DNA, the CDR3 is TGTGCCAGCAGCTTAGGAGGGCGGGAGACCCAGTACTTC.

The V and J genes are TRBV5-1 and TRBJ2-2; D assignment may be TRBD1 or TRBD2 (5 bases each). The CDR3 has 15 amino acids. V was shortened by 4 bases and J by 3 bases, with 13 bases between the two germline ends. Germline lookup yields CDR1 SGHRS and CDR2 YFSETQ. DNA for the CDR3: TGCGCCAGCAGCGCCCGGGACGGATACACCGGGGAGCTGTTTTTT. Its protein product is CASSARDGYTGELFF.

This CDR3 is CASSRPRVPTDTQYF. The CDR3, as DNA: TGTGCCAGCAGCCGGCCCAGGGTCCCCACAGATACGCAGTATTTT. V and J are TRBV14 and TRBJ2-3, with a tentative D call TRBD1 (5 bases). There are 15 residues in the CDR3. V was cut by 4 bases and J by 2 bases, with 13 bases left in between. CDR1 and CDR2 from the germline V gene are SGHDN and FVKESK.

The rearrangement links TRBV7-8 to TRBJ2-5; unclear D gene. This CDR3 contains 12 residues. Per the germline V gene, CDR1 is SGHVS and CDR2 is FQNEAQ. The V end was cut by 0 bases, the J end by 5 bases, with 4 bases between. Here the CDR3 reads CASSLASETQYF. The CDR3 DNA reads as TGTGCCAGCAGCTTAGCGTCGGAGACCCAGTACTTC.

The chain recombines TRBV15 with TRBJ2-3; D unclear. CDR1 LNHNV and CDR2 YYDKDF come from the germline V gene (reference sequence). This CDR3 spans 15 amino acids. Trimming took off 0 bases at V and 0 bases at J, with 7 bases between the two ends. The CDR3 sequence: CATSRDYPSTDTQYF. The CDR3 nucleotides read TGTGCCACCAGCAGAGATTATCCCAGCACAGATACGCAGTATTTT.

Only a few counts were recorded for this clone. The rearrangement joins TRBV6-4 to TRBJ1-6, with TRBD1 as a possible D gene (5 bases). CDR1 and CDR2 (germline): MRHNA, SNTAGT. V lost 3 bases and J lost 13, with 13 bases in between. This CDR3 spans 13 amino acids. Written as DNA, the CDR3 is TGTGCCAGCAGTGATGGGACTTCCCAGCCCCTCCACTTT. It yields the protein CASSDGTSQPLHF.

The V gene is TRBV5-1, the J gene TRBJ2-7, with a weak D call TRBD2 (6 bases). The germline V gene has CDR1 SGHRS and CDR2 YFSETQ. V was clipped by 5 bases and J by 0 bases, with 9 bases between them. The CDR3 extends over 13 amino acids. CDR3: CASSGGPSYEQYF. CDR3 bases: TGCGCCAGCAGTGGAGGGCCCTCCTACGAGCAGTACTTC.